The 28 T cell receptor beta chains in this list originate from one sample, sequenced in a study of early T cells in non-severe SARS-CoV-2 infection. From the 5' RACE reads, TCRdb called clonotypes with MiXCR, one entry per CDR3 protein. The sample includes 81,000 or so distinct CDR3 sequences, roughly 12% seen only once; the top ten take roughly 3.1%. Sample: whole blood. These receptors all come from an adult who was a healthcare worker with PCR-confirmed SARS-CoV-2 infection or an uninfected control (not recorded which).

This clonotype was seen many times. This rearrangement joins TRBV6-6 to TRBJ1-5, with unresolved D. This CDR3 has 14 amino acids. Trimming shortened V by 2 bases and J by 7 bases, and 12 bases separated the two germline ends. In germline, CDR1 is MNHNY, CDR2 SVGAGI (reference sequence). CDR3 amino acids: CASSYAGRIQPQHF. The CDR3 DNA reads TGTGCCAGCAGTTACGCCGGACGGATACAGCCCCAGCATTTT.

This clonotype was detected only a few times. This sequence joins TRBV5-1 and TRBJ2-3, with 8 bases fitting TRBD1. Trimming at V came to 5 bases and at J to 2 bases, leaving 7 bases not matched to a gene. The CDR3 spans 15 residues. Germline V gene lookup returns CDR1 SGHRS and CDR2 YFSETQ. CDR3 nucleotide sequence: TGCGCCAGCAGGCGCGCGGACAGGGCCACAGATACGCAGTATTTT. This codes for CASRRADRATDTQYF.

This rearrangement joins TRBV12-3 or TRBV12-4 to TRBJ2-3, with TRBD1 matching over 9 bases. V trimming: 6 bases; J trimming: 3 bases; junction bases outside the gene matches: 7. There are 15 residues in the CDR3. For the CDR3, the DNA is TGTGCCAGCAGGGGCCCGGGACAGGGAACAGATACGCAGTATTTT. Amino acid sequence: CASRGPGQGTDTQYF.

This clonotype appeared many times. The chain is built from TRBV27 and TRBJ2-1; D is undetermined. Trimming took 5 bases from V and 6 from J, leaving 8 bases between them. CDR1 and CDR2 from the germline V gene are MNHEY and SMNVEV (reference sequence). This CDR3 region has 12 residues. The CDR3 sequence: CASSIKGNEQFF. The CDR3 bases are TGTGCCAGCAGTATTAAGGGCAATGAGCAGTTCTTC.

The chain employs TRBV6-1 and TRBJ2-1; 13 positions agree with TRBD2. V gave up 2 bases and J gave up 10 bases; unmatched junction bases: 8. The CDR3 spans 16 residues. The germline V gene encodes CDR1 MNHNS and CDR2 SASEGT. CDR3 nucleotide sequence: TGTGCCAGCAGTGAATTAGGACTAGCGGGAGTTCACGAGCAGTTCTTC. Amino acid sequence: CASSELGLAGVHEQFF.

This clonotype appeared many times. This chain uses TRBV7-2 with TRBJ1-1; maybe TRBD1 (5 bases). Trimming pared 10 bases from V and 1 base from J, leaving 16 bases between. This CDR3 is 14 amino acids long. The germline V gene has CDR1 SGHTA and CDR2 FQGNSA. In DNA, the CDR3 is TGTGCCACCAGGGCGGGGCGGGGGAACACTGAAGCTTTCTTT. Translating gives CATRAGRGNTEAFF.

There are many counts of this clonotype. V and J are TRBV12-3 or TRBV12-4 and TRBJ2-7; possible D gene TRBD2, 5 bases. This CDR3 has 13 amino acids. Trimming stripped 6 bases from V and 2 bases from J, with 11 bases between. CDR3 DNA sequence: TGTGCCAGCAGCTCTTCTAGCCCCTACGAGCAGTACTTC. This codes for CASSSSSPYEQYF.

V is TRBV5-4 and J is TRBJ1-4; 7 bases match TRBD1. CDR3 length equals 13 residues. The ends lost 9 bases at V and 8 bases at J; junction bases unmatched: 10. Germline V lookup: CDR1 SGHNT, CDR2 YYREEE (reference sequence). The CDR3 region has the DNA TGTGCCAACAGTAAGGGGGCAGACGAAAAACTGTTTTTT. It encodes CANSKGADEKLFF.

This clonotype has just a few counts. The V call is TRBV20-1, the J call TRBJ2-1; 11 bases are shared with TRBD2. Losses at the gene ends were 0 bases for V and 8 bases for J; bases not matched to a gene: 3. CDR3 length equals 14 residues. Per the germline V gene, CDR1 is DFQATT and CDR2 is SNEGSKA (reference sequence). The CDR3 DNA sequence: TGCAGTGCTAGAGATTTAGCGGGAGGGTATGAGCAGTTCTTC. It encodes CSARDLAGGYEQFF.

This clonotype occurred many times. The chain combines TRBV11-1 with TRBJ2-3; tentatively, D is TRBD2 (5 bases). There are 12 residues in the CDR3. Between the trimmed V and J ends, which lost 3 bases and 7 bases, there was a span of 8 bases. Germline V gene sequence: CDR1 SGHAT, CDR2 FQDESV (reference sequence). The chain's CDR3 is CASSLERYTQYF. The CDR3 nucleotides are TGTGCCAGCAGCTTGGAGCGGTATACGCAGTATTTT.

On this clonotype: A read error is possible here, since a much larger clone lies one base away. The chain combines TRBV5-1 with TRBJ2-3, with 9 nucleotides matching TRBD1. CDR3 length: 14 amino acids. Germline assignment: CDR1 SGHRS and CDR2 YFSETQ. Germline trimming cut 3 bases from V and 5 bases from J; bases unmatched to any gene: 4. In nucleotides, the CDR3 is TGCGCCAGCAGCTCTAGACAGGGGGTAGATACGCAGTATTTT. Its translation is CASSSRQGVDTQYF.

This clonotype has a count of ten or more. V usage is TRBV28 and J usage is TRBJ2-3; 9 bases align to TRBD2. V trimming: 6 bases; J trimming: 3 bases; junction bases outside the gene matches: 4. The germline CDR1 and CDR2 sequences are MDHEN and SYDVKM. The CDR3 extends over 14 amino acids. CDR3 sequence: CASSSLAGTDTQYF. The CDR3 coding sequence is TGTGCCAGCAGCTCTCTAGCGGGAACAGATACGCAGTATTTT.

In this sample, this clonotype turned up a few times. The CDR3 DNA reads TGTGCCAGCAGCCCGGGACTCCCACTTAACGGGGAGACCCAGTACTTC. It is translated as CASSPGLPLNGETQYF. The genes are TRBV7-9 and TRBJ2-5, with TRBD2 as a possible D gene (6 bases). The germline CDR1 and CDR2 sequences are SEHNR and FQNEAQ (reference sequence). The CDR3 spans 16 residues. Trimming stripped 5 bases from V and 5 bases from J, with 21 bases between.

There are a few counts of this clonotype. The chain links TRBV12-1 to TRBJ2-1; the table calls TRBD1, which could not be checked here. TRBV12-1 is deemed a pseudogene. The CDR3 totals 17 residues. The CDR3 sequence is CASSFSLGRGPENEQFF. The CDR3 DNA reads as TGTGCCAGCAGCTTTTCCCTAGGGCGGGGGCCGGAGAATGAGCAGTTCTTC.

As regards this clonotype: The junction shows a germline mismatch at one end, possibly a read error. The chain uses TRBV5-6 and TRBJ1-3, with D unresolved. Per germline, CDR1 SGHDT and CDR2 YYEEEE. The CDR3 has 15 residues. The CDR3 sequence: CASSSQDTSENTIYF. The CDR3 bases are TGTGCCAGCAGCTCGCAGGATACCTCTGAAAACACCATATATTTT.

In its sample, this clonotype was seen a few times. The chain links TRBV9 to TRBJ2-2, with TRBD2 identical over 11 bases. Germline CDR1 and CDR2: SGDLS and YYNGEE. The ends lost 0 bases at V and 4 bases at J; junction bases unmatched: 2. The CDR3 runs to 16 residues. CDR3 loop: CASSVGLAGRTGELFF. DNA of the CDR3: TGTGCCAGCAGCGTAGGACTAGCGGGACGCACCGGGGAGCTGTTTTTT.

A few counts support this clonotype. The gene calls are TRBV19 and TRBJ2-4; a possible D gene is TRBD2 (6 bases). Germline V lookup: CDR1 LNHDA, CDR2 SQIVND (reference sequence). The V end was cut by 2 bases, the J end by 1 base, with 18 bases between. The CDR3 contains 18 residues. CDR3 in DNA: TGTGCCAGTAGTATATTTGGTACCGGACGGGGGGCCAAAAACATTCAGTACTTC. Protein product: CASSIFGTGRGAKNIQYF.

The CDR3 DNA reads TGTGCCAGCAGCGAGGAGGCGTACGGGATTGAGCAGTTCTTC. Its protein is CASSEEAYGIEQFF. The chain joins TRBV7-6 to TRBJ2-1; D perhaps matches TRBD2 (5 bases). This CDR3 contains 14 residues. Trimming took 5 bases from V and 9 from J, leaving 17 bases between them. CDR1 is SGHVS and CDR2 is FNYEAQ in the germline V gene.

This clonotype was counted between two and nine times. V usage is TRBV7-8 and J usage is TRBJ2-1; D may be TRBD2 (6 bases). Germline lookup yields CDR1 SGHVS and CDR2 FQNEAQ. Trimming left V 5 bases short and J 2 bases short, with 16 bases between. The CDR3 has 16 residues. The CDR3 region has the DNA TGTGCCAGCAGCCCCACGTGGGGAGGAACCTACAATGAGCAGTTCTTC. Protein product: CASSPTWGGTYNEQFF.

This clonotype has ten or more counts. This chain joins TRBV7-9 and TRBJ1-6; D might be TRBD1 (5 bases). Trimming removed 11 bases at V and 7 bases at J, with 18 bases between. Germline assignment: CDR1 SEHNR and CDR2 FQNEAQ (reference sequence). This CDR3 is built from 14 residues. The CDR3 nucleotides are TGTGCCGAGTCGGCAGGGATCGGCAATTCACCCCTCCACTTT. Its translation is CAESAGIGNSPLHF. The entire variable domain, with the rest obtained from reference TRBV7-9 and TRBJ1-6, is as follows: DTGVSQNPRHKITKRGQNVTFRCDPISEHNRLYWYRQTLGQGPEFLTYFQNEAQLEKSRLLSDRFSAERPKGSFSTLEIQRTEQGDSAMYLCAESAGIGNSPLHFGNGTRLTVT.

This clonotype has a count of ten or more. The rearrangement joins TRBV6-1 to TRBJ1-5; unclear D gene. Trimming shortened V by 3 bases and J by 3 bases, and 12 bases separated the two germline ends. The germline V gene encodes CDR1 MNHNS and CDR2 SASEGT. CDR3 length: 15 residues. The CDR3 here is CASSDILPFNQPQHF. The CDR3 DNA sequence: TGTGCCAGCAGTGATATCCTTCCCTTCAATCAGCCCCAGCATTTT.

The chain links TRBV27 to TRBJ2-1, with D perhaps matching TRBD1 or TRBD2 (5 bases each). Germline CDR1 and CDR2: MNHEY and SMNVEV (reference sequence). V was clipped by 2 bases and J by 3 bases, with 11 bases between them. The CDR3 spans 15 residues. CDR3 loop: CASSLGTVIYNEQFF. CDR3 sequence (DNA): TGTGCCAGCAGTTTAGGGACGGTTATCTACAATGAGCAGTTCTTC.

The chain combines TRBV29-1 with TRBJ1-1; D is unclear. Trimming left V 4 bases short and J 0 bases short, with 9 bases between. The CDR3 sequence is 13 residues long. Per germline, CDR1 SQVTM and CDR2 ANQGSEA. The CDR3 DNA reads TGCAGCGTTGCTAGACCGTTGAACACTGAAGCTTTCTTT. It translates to CSVARPLNTEAFF.

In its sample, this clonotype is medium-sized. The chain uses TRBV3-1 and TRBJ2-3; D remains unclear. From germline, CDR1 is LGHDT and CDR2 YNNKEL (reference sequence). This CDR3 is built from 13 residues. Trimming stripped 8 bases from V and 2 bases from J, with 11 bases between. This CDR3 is CASGVSPTDTQYF. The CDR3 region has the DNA TGTGCCAGCGGGGTTTCCCCCACAGATACGCAGTATTTT.

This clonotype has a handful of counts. For the CDR3, the DNA is TGTGCCAGCTTGGGCGGGGGGGCGTTGAACACTGAAGCTTTCTTT. This gives the protein CASLGGGALNTEAFF. This chain connects TRBV5-4 to TRBJ1-1; TRBD1 might be the D (6 bases). This CDR3 is 15 amino acids long. From germline, CDR1 is SGHNT and CDR2 YYREEE (reference sequence). Trimming left V 7 bases short and J 0 bases short, with 16 bases between. The variable domain in full, with the rest retrieved from reference TRBV5-4 and TRBJ1-1, is ETGVTQSPTHLIKTRGQQVTLRCSSQSGHNTVSWYQQALGQGPQFIFQYYREEENGRGNFPPRFSGLQFPNYSSELNVNALELDDSALYLCASLGGGALNTEAFFGQGTRLTVV.

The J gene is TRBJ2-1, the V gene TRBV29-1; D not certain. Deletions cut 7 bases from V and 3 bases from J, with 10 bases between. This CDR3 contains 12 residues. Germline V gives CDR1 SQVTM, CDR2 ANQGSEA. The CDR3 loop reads CSGLVSYNEQFF. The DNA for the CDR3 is TGCAGCGGGTTAGTGAGCTACAATGAGCAGTTCTTC.

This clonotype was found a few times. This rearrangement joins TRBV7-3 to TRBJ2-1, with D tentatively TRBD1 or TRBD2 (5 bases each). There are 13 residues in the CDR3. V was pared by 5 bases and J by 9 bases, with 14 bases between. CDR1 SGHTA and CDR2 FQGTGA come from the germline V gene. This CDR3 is CASSRDPGSEQFF. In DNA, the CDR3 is TGTGCCAGCAGCCGGGACCCCGGCAGTGAGCAGTTCTTC.

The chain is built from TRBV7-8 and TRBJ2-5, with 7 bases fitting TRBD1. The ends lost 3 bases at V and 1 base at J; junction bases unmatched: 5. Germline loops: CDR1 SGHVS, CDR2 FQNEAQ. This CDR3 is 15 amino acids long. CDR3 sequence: CASSLIRDSQETQYF. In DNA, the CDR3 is TGTGCCAGCAGCTTGATCCGGGACAGCCAAGAGACCCAGTACTTC.